This T cell receptor beta chain was recorded in a study of PD-1 blockade in mismatch repair-deficient tumors. Turning to the study itself: Enrolled about 2013-2017, patients had progressing, pretreated mismatch repair-deficient cancers of 12 to 13 types.

The CDR3 is made up of 14 amino acids. Germline CDR1 reads MNHEY; CDR2 reads SVGAGI. Trimming pared 6 bases from V and 6 bases from J, leaving 18 bases between. The sample's time point: roughly eleven-day in vitro stimulation with candidate neoantigen peptide 5. The TCR-sequenced patients were a few responders to pembrolizumab. Each of several ELISpot-reactive candidate peptides was used for roughly 10-day stimulation. A no-peptide control culture served as baseline for clone fold changes. This clone was observed a few times. What it binds is unknown. Clones were read by immunoSEQ multiplex PCR, and TCRdb kept only the in-frame ones, dropping some. In the table there are about 15,000 clones, less than 85% of which are singletons.

The material was cells cultured in vitro, obtained from a patient treated with pembrolizumab. The chain has TRBV6-5 and TRBJ2-7; maybe TRBD1 (6 bases). The sequence was obtained from an adult with mismatch repair-deficient cancer. CDR3 sequence: CASRRPGAAGEQYF. The CDR3 bases are TGTGCCAGCAGACGACCAGGGGCCGCGGGCGAGCAGTACTTC.